This T cell receptor (beta chain) was obtained from a study of shared clonotypes between healthy human individuals. Study outcomes and limitations: Having only a few donors restricted how much genetic and exposure-history diversity was captured. Sharing across four donors was highest in naive CD4 (about 5%) and lowest in memory CD8 (roughly 0.4%).

Clones were sequenced by immunoSEQ multiplex PCR, and TCRdb holds only the in-frame ones, with some missing. Here the sample spans millions of clones, around 90% being singletons. In germline, CDR1 is LNHDA, CDR2 SQIVND (reference sequence). The trim removed 5 bases at V and 13 bases at J, leaving 10 bases unmatched. CDR3 length: 13 amino acids. A word on this clone: Its target is unknown.

The rearrangement links TRBV19 to TRBJ1-2; 10 positions agree with TRBD1. The sequence was obtained from a man between 18 and 35 years old in good health. Specimen: naive CD4+ T cells sorted from blood. The subset denotes: CD45RA+ positively selected. The DNA of the CDR3 is TGTGCCAGTAGTGCACAAACCGGGACAGGGGTCACCTTC. It is translated as CASSAQTGTGVTF.